The T cell receptor (beta chain) under discussion was sequenced for a study of monozygotic twins with inflammatory bowel disease. Study outcomes and limitations: Added variability in patient repertoires may stem from differing immunosuppressive treatments. Using the inverse Simpson index, IBD patients had lower TCRbeta diversity than healthy co-twins.

Turning to this clonotype: Its specificity is unknown.

CDR3 length: 14 amino acids. From germline, CDR1 is ENHRY and CDR2 SYGVKD. cDNA synthesis was performed in eight separate reactions for each sample. UMIs with a 6-nucleotide sample barcode were added by template switching. TCRdb reprocessed the 5' RACE reads and reports one entry per CDR3 protein, with no DNA. This repertoire includes more than 300,000 distinct CDR3 sequences. The V gene is TRBV10-3, the J gene TRBJ1-4; TCRdb picks TRBD1, but there is no DNA to check that call. The source of this sequence is a human donor with ulcerative colitis or Crohn's disease, or a healthy co-twin of an affected twin (not recorded which). The specimen was blood. CDR3 sequence reads: CAISPGTRNEKLFF.